The 3 T cell receptor beta chains listed next were all sequenced from one sample in a study of chemoradiotherapy in HPV16-positive cancers. Repertoires were generated with immunoSEQ multiplex PCR, while TCRdb's copy carries only in-frame clones and drops some. The repertoire includes roughly 5,400 clones, 75% to 85% of them detected once, and approximately 6.3% sits in the top ten. The specimen comprised tumor tissue, sampled from a patient who underwent chemoradiotherapy. The origin of the receptors is a human donor with HPV-associated anogenital cancer.

The CDR3 loop reads CSVGEYGTEQFF. The CDR3 bases are TGCAGCGTTGGGGAGTACGGGACTGAGCAGTTCTTC. The J gene is TRBJ2-1, the V gene TRBV29-1; D tentatively reads TRBD1 or TRBD2 (5 bases each). V gave up 4 bases and J gave up 9 bases, with 13 bases separating them. From germline, CDR1 is SQVTM and CDR2 ANQGSEA. This CDR3 has 12 residues.

The V gene is TRBV5-4, the J gene TRBJ2-3, with TRBD2 matching 9 bases. Germline values: CDR1 SGHNT, CDR2 YYREEE (reference sequence). V gave up 2 bases and J gave up 2 bases; unmatched junction bases: 6. The CDR3 has 16 amino acids. CDR3 residues: CASSFRAGGHTDTQYF. CDR3 bases: TGTGCCAGCAGCTTCCGGGCGGGAGGGCACACAGATACGCAGTATTTT.

The chain uses TRBV7-8 and TRBJ1-5; D not resolved. With 0 bases removed from V and 4 bases from J, the gap between germline ends came to 7 bases. The CDR3 consists of 14 residues. Germline assignment: CDR1 SGHVS and CDR2 FQNEAQ. CDR3 DNA sequence: TGTGCCAGCAGCTTAGCAGGGTTGAATCAGCCCCAGCATTTT. It encodes CASSLAGLNQPQHF.